This T cell receptor beta chain was recorded in a study of blood T cells in healthy people across ages. Germline V gene data show CDR1 as MNHEY and CDR2 as SMNVEV (reference sequence). Trimming stripped 2 bases from V and 6 bases from J, with 11 bases between. The CDR3 spans 13 residues. Next came a second PCR, run for about 7 to 12 cycles, which used a sample-barcoded 5' primer along with a J-beta primer mix. TCRdb re-called the 5' RACE reads through MiXCR, storing one row per CDR3 protein. The profile shows about 720,000 distinct CDR3 sequences, more than 20% of them singletons. This sample also belongs to another study, concerning T cells of mothers and their children. As reported in that work: During the second PCR, the M1S primer introduced sample barcodes along with 2-4 random nucleotides.

Sequences were obtained from blood. The chain recombines TRBV27 with TRBJ2-7; possibly TRBD2 for D (6 bases). The receptor was derived from a boy aged 5-17 years in good health. In DNA, the CDR3 is TGTGCCAGCAGTTTAATAGGCGGGACCGAGCAGTACTTC. Translating it yields CASSLIGGTEQYF.